This entry describes one T cell receptor (beta chain). The data derive from a study of T cell responses to AZD1222 COVID-19 vaccine. Germline V gene lookup returns CDR1 LNHDA and CDR2 SQIVND (reference sequence). V was clipped by 7 bases and J by 3 bases; unmatched bases: 8. This CDR3 contains 14 residues. Method: immunoSEQ multiplex PCR; TCRdb's copy keeps in-frame clones and lacks some. The sample consists of approximately 150,000 clones, roughly 92% of them appearing once. The specimen was peripheral blood, collected on day 0 of AZD1222 vaccination. The gene calls are TRBV19 and TRBJ2-5; 7 bases are shared with TRBD1. This TCR derives from an adult in good health. The CDR3 here is CASTKTGSKETQYF. The CDR3 DNA reads as TGTGCCAGTACCAAGACAGGGTCCAAAGAGACCCAGTACTTC.